The T cell receptor (beta chain) described here comes from a study of blood T cell repertoires in COVID-19. At the level of the study: The analysed material was cDNA or gDNA that came from T cells, B-cell-depleted T cells, or PBMCs.

The table came from immunoSEQ multiplex PCR; TCRdb's copy has only in-frame clones and leaves some out. The top ten hold approximately 4.9% of the sample, which has 150,000 to 200,000 clones, around 93% seen once. Trimming removed 2 bases at V and 2 bases at J, with 12 bases between. The CDR3 is 15 amino acids. CDR1 and CDR2 from the germline V gene are MNHEY and SMNVEV (reference sequence). This receptor was taken from a man younger than 45 with COVID-19, enrolled during active disease. The chain links TRBV27 to TRBJ1-2, with D possibly TRBD1 on 5 matching bases. Material for sequencing was peripheral blood. DNA for the CDR3: TGTGCCAGCAGTTTACATGCAGGGTCGAACTATGGCTACACCTTC. This sequence encodes CASSLHAGSNYGYTF.